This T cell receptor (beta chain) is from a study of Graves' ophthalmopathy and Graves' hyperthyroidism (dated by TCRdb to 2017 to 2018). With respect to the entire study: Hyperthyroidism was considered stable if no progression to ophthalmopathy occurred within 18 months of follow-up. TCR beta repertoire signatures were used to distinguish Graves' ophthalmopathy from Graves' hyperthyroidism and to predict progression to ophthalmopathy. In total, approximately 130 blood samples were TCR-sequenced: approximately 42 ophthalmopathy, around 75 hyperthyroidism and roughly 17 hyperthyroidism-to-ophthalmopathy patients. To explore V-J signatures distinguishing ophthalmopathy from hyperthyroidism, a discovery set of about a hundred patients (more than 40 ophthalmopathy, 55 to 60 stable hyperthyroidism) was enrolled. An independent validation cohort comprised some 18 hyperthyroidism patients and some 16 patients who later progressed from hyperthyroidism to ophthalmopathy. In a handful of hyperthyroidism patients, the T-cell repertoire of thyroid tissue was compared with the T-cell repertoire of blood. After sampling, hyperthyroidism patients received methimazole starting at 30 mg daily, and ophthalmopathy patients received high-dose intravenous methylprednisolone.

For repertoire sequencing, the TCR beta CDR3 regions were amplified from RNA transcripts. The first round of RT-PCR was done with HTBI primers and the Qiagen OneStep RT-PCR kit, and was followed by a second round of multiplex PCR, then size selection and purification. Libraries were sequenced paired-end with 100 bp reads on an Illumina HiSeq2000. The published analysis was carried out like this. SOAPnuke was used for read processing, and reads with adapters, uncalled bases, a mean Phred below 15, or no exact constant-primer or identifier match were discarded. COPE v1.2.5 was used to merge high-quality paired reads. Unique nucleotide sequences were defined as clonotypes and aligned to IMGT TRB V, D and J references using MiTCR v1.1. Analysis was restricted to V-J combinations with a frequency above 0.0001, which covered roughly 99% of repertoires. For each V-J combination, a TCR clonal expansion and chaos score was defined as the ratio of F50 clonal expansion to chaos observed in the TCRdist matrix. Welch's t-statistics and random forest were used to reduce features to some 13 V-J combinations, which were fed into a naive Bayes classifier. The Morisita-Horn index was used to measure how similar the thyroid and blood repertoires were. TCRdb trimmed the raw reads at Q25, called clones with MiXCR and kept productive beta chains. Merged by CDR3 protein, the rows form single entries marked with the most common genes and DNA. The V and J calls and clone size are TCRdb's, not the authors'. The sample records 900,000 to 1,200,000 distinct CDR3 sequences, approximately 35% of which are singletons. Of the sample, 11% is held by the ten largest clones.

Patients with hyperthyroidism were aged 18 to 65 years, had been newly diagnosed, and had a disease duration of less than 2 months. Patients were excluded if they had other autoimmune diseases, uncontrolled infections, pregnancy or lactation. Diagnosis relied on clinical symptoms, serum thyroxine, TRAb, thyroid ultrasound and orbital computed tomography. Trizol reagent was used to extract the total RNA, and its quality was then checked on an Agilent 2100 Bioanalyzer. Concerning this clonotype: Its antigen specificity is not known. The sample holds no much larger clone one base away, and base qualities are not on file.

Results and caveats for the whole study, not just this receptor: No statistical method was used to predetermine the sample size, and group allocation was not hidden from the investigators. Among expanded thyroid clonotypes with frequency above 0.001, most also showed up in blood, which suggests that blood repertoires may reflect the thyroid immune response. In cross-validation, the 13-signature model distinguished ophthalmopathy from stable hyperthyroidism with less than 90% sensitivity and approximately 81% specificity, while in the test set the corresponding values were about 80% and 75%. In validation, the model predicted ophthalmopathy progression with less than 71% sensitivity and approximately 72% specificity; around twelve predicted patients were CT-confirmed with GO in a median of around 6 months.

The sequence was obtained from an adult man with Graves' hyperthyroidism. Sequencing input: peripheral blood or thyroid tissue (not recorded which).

The bases read TGCGCCAGCAGCCAAGTCACAGCTAGCTCCTACGAGCAGTACTTC. This yields the protein CASSQVTASSYEQYF. Here the chain combines TRBV4-3 and TRBJ2-7; no confident D gene assignment can be made. At the junction V is shortened by 1 base and J by 0 bases, with 10 bases in between. The CDR3 has 15 amino acids, counting the end cysteine and phenylalanine. CDR3 DNA only is kept here, 45 bases in frame from base 1. The germline V gene specifies LGHNA as CDR1 and YSLEER as CDR2.